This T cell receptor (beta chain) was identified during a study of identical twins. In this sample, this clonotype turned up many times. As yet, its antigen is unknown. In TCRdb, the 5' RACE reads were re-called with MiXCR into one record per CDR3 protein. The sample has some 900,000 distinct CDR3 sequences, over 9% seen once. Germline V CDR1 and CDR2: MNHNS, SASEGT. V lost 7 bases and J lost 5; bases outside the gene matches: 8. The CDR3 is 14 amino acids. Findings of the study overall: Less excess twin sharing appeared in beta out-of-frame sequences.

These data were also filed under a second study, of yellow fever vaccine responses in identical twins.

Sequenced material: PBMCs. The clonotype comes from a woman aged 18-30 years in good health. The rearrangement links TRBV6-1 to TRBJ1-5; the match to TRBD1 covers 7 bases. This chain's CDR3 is CASKRTGGDQPQHF. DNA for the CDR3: TGTGCCAGCAAAAGGACAGGAGGGGATCAGCCCCAGCATTTT.